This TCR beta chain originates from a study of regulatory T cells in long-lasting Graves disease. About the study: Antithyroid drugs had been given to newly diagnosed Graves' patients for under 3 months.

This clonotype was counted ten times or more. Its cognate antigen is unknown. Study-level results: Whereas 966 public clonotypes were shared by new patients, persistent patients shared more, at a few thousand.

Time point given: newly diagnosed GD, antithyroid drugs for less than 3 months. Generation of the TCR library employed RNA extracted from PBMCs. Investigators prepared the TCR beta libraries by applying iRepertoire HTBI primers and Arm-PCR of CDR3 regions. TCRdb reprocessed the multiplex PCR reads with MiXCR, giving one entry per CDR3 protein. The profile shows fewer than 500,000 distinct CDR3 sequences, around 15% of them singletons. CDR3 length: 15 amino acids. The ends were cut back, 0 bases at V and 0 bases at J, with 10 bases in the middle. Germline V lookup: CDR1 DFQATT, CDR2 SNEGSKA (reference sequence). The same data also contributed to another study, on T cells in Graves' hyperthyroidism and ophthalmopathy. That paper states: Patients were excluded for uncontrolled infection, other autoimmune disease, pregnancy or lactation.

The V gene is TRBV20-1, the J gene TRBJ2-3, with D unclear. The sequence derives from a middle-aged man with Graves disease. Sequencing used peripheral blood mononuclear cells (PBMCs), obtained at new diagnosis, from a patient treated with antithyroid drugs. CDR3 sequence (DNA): TGCAGTGCTAGAGAGTGGGCAGTCAGCACAGATACGCAGTATTTT. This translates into CSAREWAVSTDTQYF.